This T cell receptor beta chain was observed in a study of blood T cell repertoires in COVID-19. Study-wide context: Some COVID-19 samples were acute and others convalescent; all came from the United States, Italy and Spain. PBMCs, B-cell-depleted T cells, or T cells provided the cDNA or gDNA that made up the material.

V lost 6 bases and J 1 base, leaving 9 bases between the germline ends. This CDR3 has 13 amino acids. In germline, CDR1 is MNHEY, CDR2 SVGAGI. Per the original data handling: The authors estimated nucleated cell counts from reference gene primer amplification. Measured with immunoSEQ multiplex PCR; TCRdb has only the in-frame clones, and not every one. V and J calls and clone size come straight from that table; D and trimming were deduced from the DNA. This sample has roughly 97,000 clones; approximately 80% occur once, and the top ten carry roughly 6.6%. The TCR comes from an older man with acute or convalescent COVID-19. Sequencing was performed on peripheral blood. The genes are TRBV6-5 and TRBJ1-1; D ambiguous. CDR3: CASSRSSNTEAFF. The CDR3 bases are TGTGCCAGCAGCCGCAGTTCGAACACTGAAGCTTTCTTT.